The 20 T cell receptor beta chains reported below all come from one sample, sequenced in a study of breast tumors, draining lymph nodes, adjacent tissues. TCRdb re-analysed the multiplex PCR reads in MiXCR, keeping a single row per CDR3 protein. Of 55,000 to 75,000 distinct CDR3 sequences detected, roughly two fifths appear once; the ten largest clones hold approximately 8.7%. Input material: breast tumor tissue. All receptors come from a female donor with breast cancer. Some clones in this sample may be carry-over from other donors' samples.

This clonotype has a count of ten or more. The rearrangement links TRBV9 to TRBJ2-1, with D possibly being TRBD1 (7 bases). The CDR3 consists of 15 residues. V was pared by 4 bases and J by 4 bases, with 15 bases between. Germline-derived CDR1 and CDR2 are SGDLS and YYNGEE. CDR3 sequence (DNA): TGTGCCAGCAGCACCCGACAGGGAGGTTACAATGAGCAGTTCTTC. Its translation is CASSTRQGGYNEQFF.

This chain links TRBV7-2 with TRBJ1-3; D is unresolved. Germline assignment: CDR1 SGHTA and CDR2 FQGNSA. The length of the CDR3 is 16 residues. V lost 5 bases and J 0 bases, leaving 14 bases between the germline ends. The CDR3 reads CASSVLPGSSGNTIYF. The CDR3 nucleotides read TGTGCCAGCAGCGTTCTTCCGGGGAGCTCTGGAAACACCATATATTTT.

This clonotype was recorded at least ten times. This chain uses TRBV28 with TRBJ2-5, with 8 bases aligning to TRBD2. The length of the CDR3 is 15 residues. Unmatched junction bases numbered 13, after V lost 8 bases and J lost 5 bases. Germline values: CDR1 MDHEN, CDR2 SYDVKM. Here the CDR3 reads CASSLAGLGVETQYF. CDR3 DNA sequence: TGTGCCAGCTCCCTAGCGGGCTTAGGCGTTGAGACCCAGTACTTC.

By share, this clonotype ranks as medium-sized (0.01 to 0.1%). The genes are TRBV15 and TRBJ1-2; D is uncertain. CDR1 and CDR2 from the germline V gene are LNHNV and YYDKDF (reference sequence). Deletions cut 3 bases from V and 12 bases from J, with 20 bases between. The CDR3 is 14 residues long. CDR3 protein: CATSSGSGGQRDTF. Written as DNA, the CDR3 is TGTGCCACCAGCAGCGGTTCCGGTGGCCAACGGGACACCTTC.

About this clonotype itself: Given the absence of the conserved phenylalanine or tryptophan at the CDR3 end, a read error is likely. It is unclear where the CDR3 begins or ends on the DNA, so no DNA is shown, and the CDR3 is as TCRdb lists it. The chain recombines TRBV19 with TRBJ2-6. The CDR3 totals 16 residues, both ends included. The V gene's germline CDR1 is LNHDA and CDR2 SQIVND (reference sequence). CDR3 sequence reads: CASSTPHRAGANVLIS.

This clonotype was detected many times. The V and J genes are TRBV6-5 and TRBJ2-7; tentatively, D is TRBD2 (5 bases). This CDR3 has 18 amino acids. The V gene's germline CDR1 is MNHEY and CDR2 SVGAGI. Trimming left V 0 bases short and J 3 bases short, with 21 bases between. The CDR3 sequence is CASSYSDAGGFLGYEQYF. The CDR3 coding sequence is TGTGCCAGCAGTTACTCGGATGCCGGCGGGTTTTTAGGCTACGAGCAGTACTTC.

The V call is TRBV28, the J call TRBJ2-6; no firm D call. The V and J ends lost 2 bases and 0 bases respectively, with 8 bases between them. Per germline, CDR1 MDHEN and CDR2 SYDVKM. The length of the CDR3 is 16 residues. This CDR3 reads CASSLIPPSGANVLTF. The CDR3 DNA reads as TGTGCCAGCAGTTTAATTCCTCCCTCTGGGGCCAACGTCCTGACTTTC.

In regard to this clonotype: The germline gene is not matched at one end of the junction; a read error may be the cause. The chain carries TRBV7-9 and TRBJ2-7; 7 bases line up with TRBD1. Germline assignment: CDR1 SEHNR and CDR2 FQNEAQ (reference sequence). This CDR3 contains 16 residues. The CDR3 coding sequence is TGCGTCAGCAACTCCCTGGACGGGACAGAAAACTACGAGCAGTACTTC. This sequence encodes CVSNSLDGTENYEQYF.

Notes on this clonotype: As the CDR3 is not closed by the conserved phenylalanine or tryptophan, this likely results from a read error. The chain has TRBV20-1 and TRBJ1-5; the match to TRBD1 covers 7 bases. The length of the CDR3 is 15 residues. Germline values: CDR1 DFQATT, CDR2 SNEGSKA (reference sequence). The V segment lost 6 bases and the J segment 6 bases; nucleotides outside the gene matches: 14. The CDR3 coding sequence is TGCAGTGCGAGGGACAGTCTGTCGGGCACTCAGCCCCAGCATCTT. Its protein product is CSARDSLSGTQPQHL.

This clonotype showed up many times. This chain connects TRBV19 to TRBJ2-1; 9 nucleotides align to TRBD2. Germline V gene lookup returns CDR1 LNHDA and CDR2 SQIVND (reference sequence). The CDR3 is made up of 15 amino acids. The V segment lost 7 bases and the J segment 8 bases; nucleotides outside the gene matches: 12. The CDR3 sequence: CASNPLAGMVDEQFF. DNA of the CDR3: TGTGCCAGTAACCCCCTAGCGGGGATGGTCGATGAGCAGTTCTTC.

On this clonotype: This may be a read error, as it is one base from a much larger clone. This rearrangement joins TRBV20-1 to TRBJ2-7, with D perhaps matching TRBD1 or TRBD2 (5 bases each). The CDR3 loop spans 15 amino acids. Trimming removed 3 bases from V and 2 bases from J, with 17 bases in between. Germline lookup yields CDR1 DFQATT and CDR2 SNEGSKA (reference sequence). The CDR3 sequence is CSASRDPLGPYEQYF. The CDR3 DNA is TGCAGTGCTAGCCGGGACCCCCTGGGCCCCTACGAGCAGTACTTC.

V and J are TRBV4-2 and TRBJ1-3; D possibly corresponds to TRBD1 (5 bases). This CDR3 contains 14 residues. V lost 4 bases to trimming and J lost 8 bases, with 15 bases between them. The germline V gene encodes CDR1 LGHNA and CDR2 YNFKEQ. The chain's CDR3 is CASSPGTSEYTIYF. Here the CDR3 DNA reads TGTGCCAGCAGCCCAGGGACTAGCGAATACACCATATATTTT.

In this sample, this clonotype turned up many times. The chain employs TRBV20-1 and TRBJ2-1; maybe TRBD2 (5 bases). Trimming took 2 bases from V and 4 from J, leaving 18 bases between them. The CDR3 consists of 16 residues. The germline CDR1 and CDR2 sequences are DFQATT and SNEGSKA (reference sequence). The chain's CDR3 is CSARRRSGIAYNEQFF. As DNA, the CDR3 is TGCAGTGCTAGACGTCGGAGCGGCATAGCATACAATGAGCAGTTCTTC.

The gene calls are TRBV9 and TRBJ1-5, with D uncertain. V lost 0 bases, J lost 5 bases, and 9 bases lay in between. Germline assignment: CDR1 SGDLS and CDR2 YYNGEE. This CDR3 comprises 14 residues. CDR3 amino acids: CASSVVARHQPQHF. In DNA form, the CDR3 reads TGTGCCAGCAGCGTAGTGGCGCGGCATCAGCCCCAGCATTTT.

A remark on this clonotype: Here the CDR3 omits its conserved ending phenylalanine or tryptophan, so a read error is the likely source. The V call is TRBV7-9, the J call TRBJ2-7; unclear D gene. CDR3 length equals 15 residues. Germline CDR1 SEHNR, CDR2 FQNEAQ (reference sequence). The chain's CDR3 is CGSTQADRSSYEQYL. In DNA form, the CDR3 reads TGTGGCAGCACCCAGGCGGACCGGAGCTCCTACGAGCAGTACCTC.

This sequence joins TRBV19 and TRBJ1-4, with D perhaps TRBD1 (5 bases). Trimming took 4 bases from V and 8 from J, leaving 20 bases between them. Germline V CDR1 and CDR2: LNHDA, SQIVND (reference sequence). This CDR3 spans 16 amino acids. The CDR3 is CASSTGNSGIREKLFF. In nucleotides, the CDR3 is TGTGCCAGTAGTACCGGCAACTCAGGGATTCGGGAAAAACTGTTTTTT.

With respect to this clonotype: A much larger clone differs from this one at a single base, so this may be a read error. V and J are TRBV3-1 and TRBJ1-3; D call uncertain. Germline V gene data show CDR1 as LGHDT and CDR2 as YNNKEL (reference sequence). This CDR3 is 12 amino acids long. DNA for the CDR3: TGTGCCAGCAGCCCCCCTGGAAACGCCATATATTTT. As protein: CASSPPGNAIYF.

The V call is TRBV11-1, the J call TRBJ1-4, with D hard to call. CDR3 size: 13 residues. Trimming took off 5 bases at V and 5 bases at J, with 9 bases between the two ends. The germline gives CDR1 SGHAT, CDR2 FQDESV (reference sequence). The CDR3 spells CASSPTVNEKLFF. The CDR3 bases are TGTGCCAGCAGCCCCACGGTGAATGAAAAACTGTTTTTT.

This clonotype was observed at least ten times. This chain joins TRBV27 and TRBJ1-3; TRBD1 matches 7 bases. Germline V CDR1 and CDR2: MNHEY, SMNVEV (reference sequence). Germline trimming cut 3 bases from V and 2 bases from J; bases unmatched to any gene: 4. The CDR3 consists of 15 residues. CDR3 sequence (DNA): TGTGCCAGCAGTTTCGCAGGGGGAACTGGAAACACCATATATTTT. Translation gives CASSFAGGTGNTIYF.

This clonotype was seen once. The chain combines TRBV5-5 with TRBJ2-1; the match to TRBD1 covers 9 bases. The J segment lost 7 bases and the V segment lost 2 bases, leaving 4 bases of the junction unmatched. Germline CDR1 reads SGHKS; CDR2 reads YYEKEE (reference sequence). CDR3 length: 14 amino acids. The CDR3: CASSLTGGTNEQFF. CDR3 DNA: TGTGCCAGCAGCTTAACAGGGGGCACTAATGAGCAGTTCTTC.